Below, 19 T cell receptor beta chains from the same sample are listed, as sequenced in a study of identical twins. Using its own MiXCR run on the 5' RACE reads, TCRdb lists one record per CDR3 protein. The sample holds roughly 470,000 distinct CDR3 sequences, roughly an eighth seen once. The data were also submitted as part of a second study, on yellow fever vaccine responses in identical twins.

Specimen: CD4+ T cells sorted from blood. All receptors derive from a woman younger than 35 in good health.

This clonotype was detected a few times. J is TRBJ2-7 and V is TRBV4-1; TRBD1 matches 9 bases. Losses at the gene ends were 3 bases for V and 5 bases for J; bases not matched to a gene: 11. Germline V gene sequence: CDR1 MGHRA, CDR2 YSYEKL. The CDR3 is made up of 16 amino acids. CDR3 sequence reads: CASSHPGRDRDHEQYF. The CDR3 DNA follows: TGCGCCAGCAGCCACCCTGGGAGGGACAGGGACCACGAGCAGTACTTC.

This clonotype was detected only a few times. CDR3 in amino acids: CASSRDMETQYF. In DNA form, the CDR3 reads TGCGCCAGCTCAAGGGATATGGAGACCCAGTACTTC. V usage is TRBV5-1 and J usage is TRBJ2-5; no clear D gene. The CDR3 spans 12 residues. Trimming shortened V by 7 bases and J by 5 bases, and 12 bases separated the two germline ends. CDR1 and CDR2 (germline): SGHRS, YFSETQ.

The sample holds many counts of this clonotype. The V call is TRBV27, the J call TRBJ2-7, with unresolved D. V was trimmed by 3 bases and J by 2 bases, leaving 8 bases between them. The germline CDR1 and CDR2 sequences are MNHEY and SMNVEV (reference sequence). The CDR3 is 13 residues long. The CDR3 DNA sequence: TGTGCCAGCAGTTTTTCCGGTGCCTACGAGCAGTACTTC. It encodes CASSFSGAYEQYF.

V is TRBV4-1 and J is TRBJ2-1; 10 bases fit TRBD2. Germline V CDR1 and CDR2: MGHRA, YSYEKL. V was clipped by 2 bases and J by 13 bases; unmatched bases: 5. The length of the CDR3 is 13 residues. CDR3 region: CASSQLGLAEQFF. The CDR3 region has the DNA TGCGCCAGCAGCCAACTCGGACTAGCGGAACAGTTCTTC.

The chain employs TRBV3-1 and TRBJ1-3; D call uncertain. Germline V gives CDR1 LGHDT, CDR2 YNNKEL (reference sequence). CDR3 size: 15 residues. Trimming stripped 3 bases from V and 0 bases from J, with 9 bases between. CDR3 nucleotide sequence: TGTGCCAGCAGCCATGGTACCAGCTCTGGAAACACCATATATTTT. Its translation is CASSHGTSSGNTIYF.

This clonotype appeared a few times. This sequence joins TRBV5-1 and TRBJ1-4; D gene uncertain. The CDR3 is 15 amino acids. V gave up 0 bases and J gave up 0 bases, with 6 bases separating them. Per germline, CDR1 SGHRS and CDR2 YFSETQ. The CDR3 DNA follows: TGCGCCAGCAGCTTGGGGATTGCAACTAATGAAAAACTGTTTTTT. This sequence encodes CASSLGIATNEKLFF.

This clonotype has just a few counts. V gene TRBV5-5 combines with J gene TRBJ2-2; D remains ambiguous. V shed 3 bases and J shed 5 bases, with 14 bases lying between them. CDR3 length: 15 amino acids. CDR1 is SGHKS and CDR2 is YYEKEE in the germline V gene (reference sequence). The DNA of the CDR3 is TGTGCCAGCAGCTCCAGATCGAGCGAGACCGGGGAGCTGTTTTTT. Residues: CASSSRSSETGELFF.

This clonotype was detected only a few times. V gene TRBV5-1 combines with J gene TRBJ2-7, with TRBD2 matching over 8 bases. The V gene's germline CDR1 is SGHRS and CDR2 YFSETQ. V lost 7 bases to trimming and J lost 1 base; unmatched junction nucleotides: 13. The CDR3 contains 16 residues. The CDR3 nucleotides are TGCGCCAGCTCCAAGGACCCAGCGGGAGTTTCCTACGAGCAGTACTTC. It yields the protein CASSKDPAGVSYEQYF.

This clonotype has at least ten counts. This chain connects TRBV12-3 or TRBV12-4 to TRBJ1-2; D not resolved. Trimming took 6 bases from V and 8 from J, leaving 10 bases between them. The CDR3 contains 11 residues. The CDR3 is CASSLIGGYTF. The CDR3 DNA sequence: TGTGCCAGCAGCCTCATCGGGGGCTACACCTTC.

This clonotype has a handful of counts. The chain recombines TRBV5-4 with TRBJ2-5; D is unclear. The germline gives CDR1 SGHNT, CDR2 YYREEE (reference sequence). Between the trimmed V and J ends, which lost 3 bases and 5 bases, there was a span of 11 bases. The CDR3 has 13 amino acids. CDR3 coding DNA: TGTGCCAGCAGCTCACTCCTTAGGGAGACCCAGTACTTC. Translated, it gives CASSSLLRETQYF.

This clonotype has a handful of counts. The V call is TRBV4-1, the J call TRBJ2-6; TRBD2 matches at 9 bases. CDR1 is MGHRA, CDR2 YSYEKL, per germline. This CDR3 region has 18 residues. V lost 3 bases to trimming and J lost 3 bases; unmatched junction nucleotides: 9. The CDR3 bases are TGCGCCAGCAGCCAGCTCGGACTAGCGCTGGTTGGGGCCAACGTCCTGACTTTC. Its protein is CASSQLGLALVGANVLTF.

The chain employs TRBV4-3 and TRBJ1-3; no definite D call. CDR1 is LGHNA and CDR2 is YSLEER in the germline V gene. The CDR3 contains 15 residues. Trimming stripped 0 bases from V and 0 bases from J, with 6 bases between. CDR3 nucleotides: TGCGCCAGCAGCCAAGATTTCGGCTCTGGAAACACCATATATTTT. Amino acids: CASSQDFGSGNTIYF.

The chain has TRBV28 and TRBJ2-7; D is perhaps TRBD1 (6 bases). This CDR3 has 17 residues. V was clipped by 5 bases and J by 1 base, with 21 bases between them. Germline CDR1 reads MDHEN; CDR2 reads SYDVKM. CDR3 protein: CASSPSDKAGESYEQYF. The CDR3 DNA follows: TGTGCCAGCAGTCCTTCGGACAAGGCAGGGGAGTCCTACGAGCAGTACTTC.

This clonotype was counted at least ten times. V is TRBV14 and J is TRBJ2-7; TRBD2 might be the D (5 bases). CDR1 and CDR2 (germline): SGHDN, FVKESK. The CDR3 loop spans 14 amino acids. Trimming removed 5 bases at V and 6 bases at J, with 17 bases between. CDR3 sequence reads: CASSVTRSGSEQYF. The CDR3 DNA reads TGTGCCAGCAGCGTGACCCGGAGTGGGAGCGAGCAGTACTTC.

At least ten counts were recorded for this clonotype. The gene calls are TRBV7-9 and TRBJ2-5; no clear D. The CDR3 length is 13 residues. Per the germline V gene, CDR1 is SEHNR and CDR2 is FQNEAQ (reference sequence). V was trimmed by 1 base and J by 5 bases, leaving 8 bases between them. The CDR3 DNA is TGTGCCAGCAGCTTAGTCCCGCGGGAGACCCAGTACTTC. Amino acid sequence: CASSLVPRETQYF.

This clonotype was counted only a few times. The chain employs TRBV7-2 and TRBJ2-3; perhaps TRBD2 as D (6 bases). The CDR3 spans 19 residues. Germline V gene data show CDR1 as SGHTA and CDR2 as FQGNSA. With 5 bases removed from V and 2 bases from J, the gap between germline ends came to 26 bases. CDR3 protein: CASSLSRERLGDSTDTQYF. The CDR3 DNA reads TGTGCCAGCAGCCTTAGCCGGGAGCGCCTAGGGGATTCCACAGATACGCAGTATTTT.

This clonotype came up a few times. For the CDR3, the DNA is TGCAGTGCTAGTGCCGATCGTGGTTACTACGAGCAGTACTTC. Its translation: CSASADRGYYEQYF. The V call is TRBV20-1, the J call TRBJ2-7, with unresolved D. Deletions cut 3 bases from V and 3 bases from J, with 15 bases between. The length of the CDR3 is 14 residues. The V gene's germline CDR1 is DFQATT and CDR2 SNEGSKA (reference sequence).

This clonotype turned up a few times. J is TRBJ2-3 and V is TRBV6-1; 8 nucleotides align to TRBD2. From germline, CDR1 is MNHNS and CDR2 SASEGT. This CDR3 contains 14 residues. Trimming took 8 bases from V and 0 from J; bases not matched to a gene: 4. The CDR3 loop is CASELADSTDTQYF. CDR3 in DNA: TGTGCCAGCGAACTAGCGGATAGCACAGATACGCAGTATTTT.

This clonotype has a count of ten or more. The chain is built from TRBV7-2 and TRBJ1-5; D is perhaps TRBD1 (6 bases). Germline-derived CDR1 and CDR2 are SGHTA and FQGNSA. CDR3 size: 14 residues. The V gene lost 5 bases and the J gene lost 1 base, with 9 bases spanning the gap. CDR3 residues: CASSTGASNQPQHF. DNA of the CDR3: TGTGCCAGCAGCACGGGGGCCAGCAATCAGCCCCAGCATTTT.